Described below is a single T cell receptor (beta chain) sequence and its context. This sample stems from a study of blood T cells in healthy people across ages. Trimming took 4 bases from V and 4 from J, leaving 10 bases between them. Germline CDR1 SGHAT, CDR2 FQNNGV. The length of the CDR3 is 14 residues. Combining a sample-barcoded 5' primer with a J-beta primer mix, a second PCR ran for 7 to 11 cycles. All samples gave at least 2.5 million CDR3-containing paired-end reads. TCRdb reprocessed the 5' RACE reads via MiXCR and lists one record per CDR3 protein. In the table there are about 640,000 distinct CDR3 sequences, under 70% of which are singletons.

The chain couples TRBV11-2 to TRBJ1-4; D uncertain. This sequence originates from a man aged 55 to 70 in good health. Sequenced: blood. CDR3: CASSWGGLNEKLFF. The CDR3 DNA is TGTGCCAGCAGCTGGGGAGGCCTTAATGAAAAACTGTTTTTT.